A single sample gave rise to the 20 T cell receptor beta chains below, sequenced in a study of CD8+ T cells in alopecia areata. As to treatment: oral pan-JAK inhibitor, 5-10 mg twice daily. After isolation, RNA underwent reverse transcription to generate cDNA as the sequencing template. Method: immunoSEQ multiplex PCR; TCRdb's copy keeps in-frame clones and lacks some. The table includes more than 95,000 clones, about nine tenths detected once. Sequenced material: CD8+ T cells sorted from blood, taken at approximately week 31, from a patient treated with tofacitinib. The receptor source for this set is a human donor with alopecia areata.

The genes are TRBV6-6 and TRBJ2-7; no definite D call. Trimming removed 2 bases from V and 2 bases from J, with 16 bases in between. CDR3 size: 16 residues. The germline CDR1 and CDR2 sequences are MNHNY and SVGAGI (reference sequence). The CDR3 nucleotides are TGTGCCAGCAGTTACCCCCCAGAATTCGGGCCCTACGAGCAGTACTTC. It yields the protein CASSYPPEFGPYEQYF.

V usage is TRBV12-5 and J usage is TRBJ1-5; the D is unclear. Trimming stripped 5 bases from V and 1 base from J, with 21 bases between. CDR1 is LGHNT and CDR2 is FRNRAP in the germline V gene. This CDR3 comprises 18 residues. The CDR3 DNA is TGTGCTAGTGGTGAGCCCCTAGGACGGGATGCCAGCAATCAGCCCCAGCATTTT. Residues: CASGEPLGRDASNQPQHF. Full variable domain (rest looked up from reference TRBV12-5 and TRBJ1-5): DARVTQTPRHKVTEMGQEVTMRCQPILGHNTVFWYRQTMMQGLELLAYFRNRAPLDDSGMPKDRFSAEMPDATLATLKIQPSEPRDSAVYFCASGEPLGRDASNQPQHFGDGTRLSIL.

The chain is built from TRBV7-8 and TRBJ2-7; 9 bases align to TRBD2. Losses at the gene ends were 1 base for V and 4 bases for J; bases not matched to a gene: 8. The CDR3 runs to 16 residues. Germline CDR1 is SGHVS and CDR2 is FQNEAQ. The CDR3 here is CASSLVGGSGSYEQYF. The DNA for the CDR3 is TGTGCCAGCAGCTTAGTGGGTGGTAGCGGGAGTTACGAGCAGTACTTC. Drawing the rest from reference TRBV7-8 and TRBJ2-7, the complete variable domain is GAGVSQSPRYKVAKRGQDVALRCDPISGHVSLFWYQQALGQGPEFLTYFQNEAQLDKSGLPSDRFFAERPEGSVSTLKIQRTQQEDSAVYLCASSLVGGSGSYEQYFGPGTRLTVT.

This clone was seen only once. This chain joins TRBV14 and TRBJ2-1, with a weak D call TRBD2 (6 bases). CDR1 and CDR2 (germline): SGHDN, FVKESK. The CDR3 has 14 amino acids. Between the trimmed V and J ends, which lost 2 bases and 6 bases, there was a span of 11 bases. CDR3 nucleotide sequence: TGTGCCAGCAGCCAAAATCTAGCGAGCAATGAGCAGTTCTTC. This encodes CASSQNLASNEQFF.

The chain links TRBV5-6 to TRBJ2-1; 7 bases fit TRBD2. CDR3 length: 15 residues. Germline CDR1 SGHDT, CDR2 YYEEEE. V was pared by 4 bases and J by 6 bases, with 10 bases of the junction left unmatched. CDR3 region: CASSPGGRLGNEQFF. The CDR3 DNA reads TGTGCCAGCAGCCCGGGCGGGAGACTGGGCAATGAGCAGTTCTTC.

This chain connects TRBV7-6 to TRBJ2-7; 8 positions agree with TRBD1. Germline V gene sequence: CDR1 SGHVS, CDR2 FNYEAQ. The V and J ends lost 0 bases and 0 bases, in that order; junction bases with no gene match: 4. This CDR3 comprises 16 residues. CDR3 coding DNA: TGTGCCAGCAGCTTAGCCAGGACAGGGAGCTCCTACGAGCAGTACTTC. Translating it yields CASSLARTGSSYEQYF.

The CDR3 spells CAWSLLAGHYNEQFF. In DNA form, the CDR3 reads TGTGCCTGGAGTTTGCTAGCGGGACATTACAATGAGCAGTTCTTC. The chain uses TRBV30 and TRBJ2-1, with 9 bases identical to TRBD2. The V gene end was trimmed by 2 bases and the J gene end by 4 bases; junction bases not matched to a gene: 6. CDR3 length: 15 amino acids. Germline values: CDR1 GTSNPN, CDR2 SVGIG (reference sequence).

The CDR3 DNA is TGTGCCAGCAGCCCGAGAACCCCCGACAGAAACTATGGCTACACCTTC. It translates to CASSPRTPDRNYGYTF. The gene calls are TRBV21-1 and TRBJ1-2; TRBD1 is the table's D call, not checked against the DNA. TRBV21-1 is noted as a pseudogene. The CDR3 has 16 residues.

The genes are TRBV25-1 and TRBJ2-1; perhaps TRBD1 as D (5 bases). Trimming stripped 6 bases from V and 0 bases from J, with 9 bases between. Germline V gives CDR1 MGHDK, CDR2 SYGVNS. This CDR3 is built from 14 residues. The chain's CDR3 is CASRQADSYNEQFF. The CDR3 DNA is TGTGCCAGCAGACAGGCGGACTCCTACAATGAGCAGTTCTTC.

This clone was picked up a small number of times. The junction departs from the called germline gene at one end, perhaps through a read error. The DNA of the CDR3 is TGTGCCAGCAGACAACCCTCTGGAAACTCCATATATTTT. Translation gives CASRQPSGNSIYF. The chain combines TRBV2 with TRBJ1-3, with unresolved D. The CDR3 extends over 13 amino acids. CDR1 SNHLY and CDR2 FYNNEI come from the germline V gene.

This chain links TRBV4-1 with TRBJ1-1; 10 nucleotides line up with TRBD1. The CDR3 covers 18 residues. V lost 4 bases to trimming and J lost 0 bases; unmatched junction nucleotides: 11. Germline lookup yields CDR1 MGHRA and CDR2 YSYEKL. The CDR3 DNA sequence: TGCGCCAGCAGCCCACTACCGGGACAGGGGCATATGAACACTGAAGCTTTCTTT. The encoded protein is CASSPLPGQGHMNTEAFF.

A single count supports this clone. V is TRBV19 and J is TRBJ2-1, with D perhaps matching TRBD1 (5 bases). Germline CDR1 is LNHDA and CDR2 is SQIVND (reference sequence). The CDR3 totals 15 residues. V shed 4 bases and J shed 0 bases, with 10 bases lying between them. CDR3 coding DNA: TGTGCCAGTAGTAAACAGGCGGACTCCTACAATGAGCAGTTCTTC. Protein sequence: CASSKQADSYNEQFF.

The rearrangement links TRBV5-4 to TRBJ2-7; tentatively, D is TRBD2 (7 bases). Trimming took off 0 bases at V and 5 bases at J, with 12 bases between the two ends. The CDR3 is made up of 14 amino acids. Germline V lookup: CDR1 SGHNT, CDR2 YYREEE (reference sequence). For the CDR3, the DNA is TGTGCCAGCAGCTTGGATGGGGGGGCCCACGAGCAGTACTTC. Its protein product is CASSLDGGAHEQYF. Based on the CDR3 plus reference TRBV5-4 and TRBJ2-7, the full variable domain is ETGVTQSPTHLIKTRGQQVTLRCSSQSGHNTVSWYQQALGQGPQFIFQYYREEENGRGNFPPRFSGLQFPNYSSELNVNALELDDSALYLCASSLDGGAHEQYFGPGTRLTVT.

This chain joins TRBV12-5 and TRBJ1-1, with TRBD1 as a possible D gene (6 bases). CDR3 length: 13 amino acids. Per germline, CDR1 LGHNT and CDR2 FRNRAP. With 1 base removed from V and 6 bases from J, the gap between germline ends came to 9 bases. The CDR3 sequence is CASGLATGSEAFF. In DNA form, the CDR3 reads TGTGCTAGTGGTTTGGCGACAGGCTCTGAAGCTTTCTTT. Full variable domain (missing parts from reference TRBV12-5 and TRBJ1-1): DARVTQTPRHKVTEMGQEVTMRCQPILGHNTVFWYRQTMMQGLELLAYFRNRAPLDDSGMPKDRFSAEMPDATLATLKIQPSEPRDSAVYFCASGLATGSEAFFGQGTRLTVV.

This chain connects TRBV23-1 to TRBJ2-2, with TRBD1 matching over 8 bases. TRBV23-1 is recorded as an ORF, its role being uncertain. The CDR3 is 16 amino acids. V was pared by 4 bases and J by 0 bases, with 4 bases of the junction left unmatched. This CDR3 reads CASSLPQGANTGELFF. As DNA, the CDR3 is TGCGCCAGCAGTCTACCACAGGGGGCGAACACCGGGGAGCTGTTTTTT.

The chain employs TRBV13 and TRBJ2-1; D may match TRBD1 or TRBD2 (5 bases each). The germline CDR1 and CDR2 sequences are PRHDT and FYEKMQ (reference sequence). This CDR3 spans 14 amino acids. V shed 10 bases and J shed 9 bases, with 22 bases lying between them. The CDR3 DNA follows: TGTGCCATCGCTGGGGCTAGCAGCCATCGTGAGCAGTTCTTC. Translation gives CAIAGASSHREQFF.

The sample holds one count of this clone. This specimen includes other DNA sequences encoding the same CDR3. The rearrangement joins TRBV25-1 to TRBJ2-5; D not resolved. The germline V gene has CDR1 MGHDK and CDR2 SYGVNS. Trimming pared 6 bases from V and 3 bases from J, leaving 2 bases between. This CDR3 region has 10 residues. Here the CDR3 DNA reads TGTGCCAGCAGCAAAGAGACCCAGTACTTC. Translating gives CASSKETQYF.

The V gene is TRBV10-2, the J gene TRBJ2-1, with TRBD1 matching 8 bases. The CDR3 has 14 amino acids. Losses at the gene ends were 8 bases for V and 5 bases for J; bases not matched to a gene: 8. The V gene's germline CDR1 is WSHSY and CDR2 SAAADI. The CDR3 coding sequence is TGCGCCAGCCTATCCTCGACAGGGGACAATGAGCAGTTCTTC. It yields the protein CASLSSTGDNEQFF.

This chain connects TRBV7-6 to TRBJ2-7, with 7 bases matching TRBD2. The germline V gene has CDR1 SGHVS and CDR2 FNYEAQ. The length of the CDR3 is 13 residues. J gave up 5 bases and V 1 base, and 2 bases lay outside the gene matches. DNA for the CDR3: TGTGCCAGCAGCTTAGGGGGAGGGGACGAGCAGTACTTC. Residues: CASSLGGGDEQYF. Supplemented by reference TRBV7-6 and TRBJ2-7, the full variable domain reads GAGVSQSPRYKVTKRGQDVALRCDPISGHVSLYWYRQALGQGPEFLTYFNYEAQQDKSGLPNDRFSAERPEGSISTLTIQRTEQRDSAMYRCASSLGGGDEQYFGPGTRLTVT.

The J gene is TRBJ2-1, the V gene TRBV7-9; D may correspond to TRBD1 or TRBD2 (5 bases each). The CDR3 loop spans 17 amino acids. CDR1 SEHNR and CDR2 FQNEAQ come from the germline V gene (reference sequence). Deletions cut 5 bases from V and 0 bases from J, with 17 bases between. The DNA of the CDR3 is TGTGCCAGCAGCCCCCCGGGGCGGCAGTTCTCCTACAATGAGCAGTTCTTC. It yields the protein CASSPPGRQFSYNEQFF.